The clone carrying this T cell receptor (beta chain) has ten or more counts. Its antigen is as yet unknown. This beta chain appears as a stray read in a library generated for alpha chains; its size is not informative. The ends were cut back, 4 bases at V and 4 bases at J, with 10 bases in the middle. CDR1 and CDR2 from the germline V gene are MDHEN and SYDVKM. This CDR3 has 13 residues. This entry is derived from a study of spatial heterogeneity in lung cancer. Whole-study results and caveats: Quantities of ubiquitous and regional expanded TCRs paralleled ubiquitous and regional nonsynonymous mutations, respectively. Tracking of tumor mutation counts was seen in expanded intratumoral alpha and beta TCR counts.

The time point: sample taken at primary tumor resection. Samples came from roughly 75 TRACERx patients with untreated early-stage lung cancer. The authors sequenced whole RNA from tumor, nontumor lung or frozen PBMC without sorting. In TCRdb, the 5' RACE reads were re-called with MiXCR into one record per CDR3 protein. This table has about 15,000 distinct CDR3 sequences, roughly 6.2% appearing once. The V and J genes are TRBV28 and TRBJ1-1, with a possible D match to TRBD1 (6 bases). The specimen comprised lung tumor tissue, sampled at surgery. This receptor was identified in a male donor with early-stage non-small cell lung cancer. CDR3 DNA: TGTGCCAGCAGTTCGCCAGGGGCCACTGAAGCTTTCTTT. This encodes CASSSPGATEAFF.